This TCR beta chain is from a study of OX40 agonist ivuxolimab in advanced cancers. Study-wide background: Ivuxolimab doses were 0.01, 0.1, 0.3, 1.5, 3 or 10 mg/kg every 2 weeks.

Libraries were prepared by immunoSEQ multiplex PCR; TCRdb keeps only in-frame clonotypes and omits some of them. The table records tens of thousands of clones, approximately 89% of them present only once. The trim removed 5 bases at V and 3 bases at J, leaving 6 bases unmatched. Germline CDR1 and CDR2: LNHDA and SQIVND (reference sequence). This CDR3 spans 15 amino acids. On this clone itself: Its antigen remains unidentified.

Study-wide findings and caveats: There were, on average, more expanded clones in CD8+ T cells than in CD4+.

This TCR derives from an adult with an advanced solid tumor such as melanoma, head and neck, liver or kidney cancer. The rearrangement joins TRBV19 to TRBJ1-2; 10 nucleotides match TRBD1. The sample in question was CD4+ or CD8+ T cells sorted from blood, obtained in a trial of the OX40 agonist ivuxolimab. CDR3 region: CASSFSGTGDYGYTF. The CDR3, as DNA: TGTGCCAGTAGTTTCTCCGGGACAGGGGACTATGGCTACACCTTC.